The subject of this entry is one TCR beta chain. The record originates from a study of blood T cell repertoires in COVID-19. Study-level information: COVID-19 samples from acute and convalescent phases originated in the United States, Italy and Spain. T cells, B-cell-depleted T cells, or PBMCs supplied cDNA or gDNA.

In the original workflow: Reference gene primer amplification gave estimated nucleated cell counts. Sequencing used immunoSEQ multiplex PCR; TCRdb keeps in-frame clones, though not all of them. Clonal size and the V and J genes are those of that table, whereas D and trimming came from the DNA. In the table there are about 230,000 clones, roughly 82% of which are singletons. Source material: peripheral blood. The source of this sequence is a woman aged 35 to 49 who had recovered from COVID-19.

The CDR3 protein is CASSEFGWSLSNQPQHF. DNA for the CDR3: TGTGCCAGCAGTGAATTCGGGTGGTCCCTCAGCAATCAGCCCCAGCATTTT. The chain recombines TRBV6-1 with TRBJ1-5; D gene ambiguous. V dropped 2 bases and J dropped 1 base, with 15 bases sitting between them. This CDR3 contains 17 residues. Germline V CDR1 and CDR2: MNHNS, SASEGT.